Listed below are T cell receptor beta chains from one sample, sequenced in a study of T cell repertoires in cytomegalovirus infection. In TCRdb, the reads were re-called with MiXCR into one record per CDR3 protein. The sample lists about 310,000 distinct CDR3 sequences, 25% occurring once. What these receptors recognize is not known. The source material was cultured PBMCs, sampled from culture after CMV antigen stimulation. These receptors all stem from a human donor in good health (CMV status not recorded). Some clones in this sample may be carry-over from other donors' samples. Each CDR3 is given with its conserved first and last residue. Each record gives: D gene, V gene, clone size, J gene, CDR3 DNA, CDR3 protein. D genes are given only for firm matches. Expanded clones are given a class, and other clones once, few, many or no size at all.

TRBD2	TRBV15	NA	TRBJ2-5	TGTGCCACCAGCAGAGCGGCGAGACTAGCAGGGGAGACCCAGTACTTC	CATSRAARLAGETQYF
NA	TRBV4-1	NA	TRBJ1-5	TGCGCCAGCAGCGCTACAGCGCCTAGCAATCGGCCCCAGCATTTT	CASSATAPSNRPQHF
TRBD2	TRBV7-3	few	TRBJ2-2	TGTGCCAGCAGCAACCTACTAGCGGGAGGGAACACCGGGGAGCTGTTTTTT	CASSNLLAGGNTGELFF
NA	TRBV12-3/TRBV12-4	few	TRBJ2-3	TGTGCCAGCAGCAACCGACAGACAGATACGCAGTATTTT	CASSNRQTDTQYF
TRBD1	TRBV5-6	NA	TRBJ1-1	TGTGCCAGCAGCCAGACAGGGTTAGACACTGAAGCTTTCTTT	CASSQTGLDTEAFF
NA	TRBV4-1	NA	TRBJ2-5	TGCGCCAGCAGCCAAGCGCTGGGGGGCGAAGAGACCCAGTACTTC	CASSQALGGEETQYF
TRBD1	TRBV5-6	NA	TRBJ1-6	TGTGCCAGCAGCTTCAGCGACAGGGGTCGGGCACCCCTCCACTTT	CASSFSDRGRAPLHF
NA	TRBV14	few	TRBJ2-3	TGTGCCAGCAGCCAAGTCTCAGCAGATACGCAGTATTTT	CASSQVSADTQYF
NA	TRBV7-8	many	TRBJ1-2	TGTGCCAGCAGCTTAGATACCGGGGATGGCTACACCTTC	CASSLDTGDGYTF
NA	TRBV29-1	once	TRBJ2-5	TGCAGCGTTGAGTCCAGGTGGGGGACCCAGTACTTC	CSVESRWGTQYF
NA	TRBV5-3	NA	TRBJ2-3	TGTGCCAGCAGCCCCCGCCCGGGCGCAGATACGCAGTATTTT	CASSPRPGADTQYF
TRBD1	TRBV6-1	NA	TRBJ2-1	TGTGCCAGCACGTACACAGGGGGCGGTGAGCAGTTCTTC	CASTYTGGGEQFF
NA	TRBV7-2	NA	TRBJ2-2	TGTGCCAGCAGCTATAGCGCGTTAAAGGGGAACACCGGGGAGCTGTTTTTT	CASSYSALKGNTGELFF
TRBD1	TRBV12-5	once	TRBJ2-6	TGTGCTAGTGGTTTGGTTCTTGGGCAGGGGGCATACTCTGGGGCCAACGTCCTGACTTTC	CASGLVLGQGAYSGANVLTF
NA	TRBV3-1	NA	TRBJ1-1	TGTGCCAGCAGCCAAGATCCGGGGAGCACTGAAGCTTTCTTT	CASSQDPGSTEAFF
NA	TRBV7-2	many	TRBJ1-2	TGTGCCAGCAGCTTGAACAGTGAAAACTATGGCTACACCTTC	CASSLNSENYGYTF
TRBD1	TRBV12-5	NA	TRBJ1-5	TGTGCTAGTGGTTTGGCAGACAGGGGGCAAGGTCAGCCCCAGCATTTT	CASGLADRGQGQPQHF
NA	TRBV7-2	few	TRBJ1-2	TGTGCCAGCAGCTTATCGGGGATGCCACTCTCTAACTATGGCTACACCTTC	CASSLSGMPLSNYGYTF
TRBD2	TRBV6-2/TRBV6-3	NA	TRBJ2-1	TGTGCCAGCAGCCTCCTCCGGACTAGCGGGGGATACAATGAGCAGTTCTTC	CASSLLRTSGGYNEQFF
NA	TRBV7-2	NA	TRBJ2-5	TGTGCCAGCAGCTTAGGGGGGGAGCGAGAGACCCAGTACTTC	CASSLGGERETQYF
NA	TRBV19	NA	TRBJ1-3	TGTGCCAGTAGTATAGATGTCTCAGGGGCGCCGGGAAACACCATATATTTT	CASSIDVSGAPGNTIYF
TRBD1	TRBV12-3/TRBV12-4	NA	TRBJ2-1	TGTGCCAGCAGTTTAGCGGACAGGGACGGTGTCAATGAGCAGTTCTTC	CASSLADRDGVNEQFF
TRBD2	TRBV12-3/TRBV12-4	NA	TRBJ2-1	TGTGCCAGCAGCCCAAGCGGGAATCCCTCCTACAATGAGCAGTTCTTC	CASSPSGNPSYNEQFF
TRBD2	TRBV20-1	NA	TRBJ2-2	TGCAGTGCAGAGCCGGGACTAGCGGGAGTCTACACCGGGGAGCTGTTTTTT	CSAEPGLAGVYTGELFF
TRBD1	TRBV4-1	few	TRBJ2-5	TGCGCCAGCAGCCAAGAAGGGACAGGGGGTAGGGCCCAGTACTTC	CASSQEGTGGRAQYF
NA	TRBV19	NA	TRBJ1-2	TGTGCCAGTAGTATAGTAGCCACGGGGGCCTATGGCTACACCTTC	CASSIVATGAYGYTF
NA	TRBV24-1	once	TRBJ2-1	TGTGCCACCAGTGATTCCCTATACATAGACAATGAGCAGTTCTTC	CATSDSLYIDNEQFF
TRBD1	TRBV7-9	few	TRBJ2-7	TGTGCCAGCAGTCTGGGGACAGGGGTTTTCGAGCAGTACTTC	CASSLGTGVFEQYF
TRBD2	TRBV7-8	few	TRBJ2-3	TGTGCCAGCAGCTTAGGGAGGACTAGCGGGAGGAGGGATACGCAGTATTTT	CASSLGRTSGRRDTQYF